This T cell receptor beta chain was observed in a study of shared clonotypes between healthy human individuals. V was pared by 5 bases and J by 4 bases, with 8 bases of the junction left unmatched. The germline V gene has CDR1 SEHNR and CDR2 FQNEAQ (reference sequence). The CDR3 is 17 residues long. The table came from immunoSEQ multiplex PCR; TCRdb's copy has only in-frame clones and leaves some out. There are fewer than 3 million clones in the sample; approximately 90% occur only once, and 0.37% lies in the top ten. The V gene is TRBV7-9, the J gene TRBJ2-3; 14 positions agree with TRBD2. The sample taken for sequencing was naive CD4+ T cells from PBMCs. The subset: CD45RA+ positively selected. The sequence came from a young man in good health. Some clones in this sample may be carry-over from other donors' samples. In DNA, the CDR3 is TGTGCCAGCAGCCCAGGGACTAGCGGGAGAGGTCCAGATACGCAGTATTTT. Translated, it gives CASSPGTSGRGPDTQYF.